The clone carrying this T cell receptor (beta chain) was detected once. Its antigen is currently unknown. Germline V CDR1 and CDR2: SGHRS, YFSETQ. The CDR3 is 12 residues long. V lost 4 bases, J lost 3 bases, and 1 base stayed unmatched. This sample was taken from a study of lymphopenia after photon versus proton radiotherapy. The assay was immunoSEQ multiplex PCR, and TCRdb's table has in-frame clones only and misses some. The sample gives some 16,000 clones, less than 90% of which show up once; 50% to 60% is in the top ten. Study-level findings and limits: Post-nadir diversity loss with photons came from oligoclonal expansion, particularly CD8+ Temra cells. Relative stability marked proton patients; photon patients lost diversity and naive cells. Authors raise, but do not show, better survival with proton therapy.

The source is a woman aged 60-75 years with cholangiocarcinoma. Some clones in this sample may be carry-over from other donors' samples. This chain connects TRBV5-1 to TRBJ2-7, with TRBD2 matching over 7 bases. The sequenced sample was peripheral blood, obtained from a patient treated with proton-based radiotherapy. CDR3 amino acids: CASSRDYYEQYF. As DNA, the CDR3 is TGCGCCAGCAGCAGGGACTACTACGAGCAGTACTTC.